These T cell receptor beta chains were read from a single sample in a study of early T cells in non-severe SARS-CoV-2 infection. TCRdb independently ran MiXCR on the 5' RACE reads; one entry per CDR3 protein. The table records over 35,000 distinct CDR3 sequences, about 5.7% of them present only once. The sequencing here drew on whole blood, taken at baseline. Receptors were obtained from an adult who was a healthcare worker with PCR-confirmed SARS-CoV-2 infection or an uninfected control (not recorded which). CDR3s include the opening cysteine and the closing phenylalanine or tryptophan. The D gene is left open where the match is weak. The listing skips clone size in some rows; elsewhere it reads once, few, many or a size class.

clone size	D gene	J gene	V gene	CDR3 DNA	CDR3 protein
many	NA	TRBJ2-1	TRBV20-1	TGCAGTGCTAGAGTCCCAGGGGTAAATGAGCAGTTCTTC	CSARVPGVNEQFF
few	NA	TRBJ1-2	TRBV20-1	TGCAGTGCCAGCCCGACCCCGGGGCTTTTGTCGGGCTACACCTTC	CSASPTPGLLSGYTF
many	NA	TRBJ1-1	TRBV29-1	TGCAGCGTGTTGGGACAAATGATAAATGAAGCTTTCTTT	CSVLGQMINEAFF
many	NA	TRBJ1-5	TRBV27	TGTGCCAGCAGTTCGGGACGGCTGGAGGGAGGCAATCAGCCCCAGCATTTT	CASSSGRLEGGNQPQHF
few	NA	TRBJ2-3	TRBV24-1	TGTGCCACCAGTGCGGCAGGGCAAGATACGCAGTATTTT	CATSAAGQDTQYF
many	TRBD1	TRBJ2-7	TRBV30	TGTGCCTGGACCCTGGGACAGACCCAGGGGGACGAGCAGTACTTC	CAWTLGQTQGDEQYF
few	NA	TRBJ1-6	TRBV18	TGTGCCAGCTCCCCTACCAGTAGCAGCGTCTATAATTCACCCCTCCACTTT	CASSPTSSSVYNSPLHF
NA	NA	TRBJ2-7	TRBV6-5	TGTGCCAGCAGTTACTCCCCTAGCACGGGGGGCCACTACGAGCAGTACTTC	CASSYSPSTGGHYEQYF
few	TRBD1	TRBJ1-2	TRBV27	TGTGCCAGCAGTCCCAGCAGGGGGCCTTCTTATGGCTACACCTTC	CASSPSRGPSYGYTF
NA	NA	TRBJ2-2	TRBV5-4	TGTGCAGGAGCACACTCGTACACCGGGGAGCTGTTTTTT	CAGAHSYTGELFF
NA	TRBD1	TRBJ1-1	TRBV5-4	TGTGCCAGCAGCTTGGGCATTACGGACAGGGAGGCTGAAGCTTTCTTT	CASSLGITDREAEAFF
many	NA	TRBJ2-2	TRBV5-4	TGTGCCAGCAGCCCCCTGCCGAGAGCGGACGGGGAGCTGTTTTTT	CASSPLPRADGELFF
NA	NA	TRBJ2-3	TRBV7-2	TGTGCCAGCAGCTCCCTCTACGAGGGGACAGATACGCAGTATTTT	CASSSLYEGTDTQYF
many	NA	TRBJ2-4	TRBV24-1	TGTGCCACCAGTAAAGATAGGGGCATTCAGTACTTC	CATSKDRGIQYF
few	TRBD1	TRBJ1-6	TRBV5-6	TGTGCCAGCAGCACAAGGACAGGGGGCGCAGGAACACCCCTCCACTTT	CASSTRTGGAGTPLHF
few	NA	TRBJ1-6	TRBV20-1	TGCAGTGCCGGACTAGGGGGACGCTCACCCCTCCACTTT	CSAGLGGRSPLHF